This note documents a single TCR beta chain sequence. The data were taken from a study of blood T cell repertoires in COVID-19. Germline assignment: CDR1 LGHNA and CDR2 YNFKEQ. With 5 bases clipped from V and 3 bases from J, the junction kept 11 bases outside the gene matches. This CDR3 is built from 17 residues. This table comes from immunoSEQ multiplex PCR, and its TCRdb copy is limited to in-frame clones, with some not included. The table has some 310,000 clones, roughly 84% seen once. V and J are TRBV4-2 and TRBJ1-4; 8 nucleotides line up with TRBD1. Sample: peripheral blood. This TCR was sampled from a man between 50 and 59 years old with active or convalescent COVID-19. The CDR3 region has the DNA TGTGCCAGCAGCGATCCCATGCCGGGACAGGCTAATGAAAAACTGTTTTTT. Residues: CASSDPMPGQANEKLFF.